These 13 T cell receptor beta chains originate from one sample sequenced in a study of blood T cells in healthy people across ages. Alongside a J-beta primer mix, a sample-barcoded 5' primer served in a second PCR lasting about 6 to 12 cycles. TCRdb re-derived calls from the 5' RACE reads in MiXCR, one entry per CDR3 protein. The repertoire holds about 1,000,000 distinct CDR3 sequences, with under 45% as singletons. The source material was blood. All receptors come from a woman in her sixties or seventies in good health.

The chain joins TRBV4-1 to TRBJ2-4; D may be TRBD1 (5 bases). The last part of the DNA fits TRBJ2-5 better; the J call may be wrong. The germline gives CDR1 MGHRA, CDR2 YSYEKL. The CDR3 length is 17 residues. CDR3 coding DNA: TGCGCCAGCAGCCAAGATAAAGAGCGCCTCAGGGCAGAGACCCAGTACTTC. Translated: CASSQDKERLRAETQYF.

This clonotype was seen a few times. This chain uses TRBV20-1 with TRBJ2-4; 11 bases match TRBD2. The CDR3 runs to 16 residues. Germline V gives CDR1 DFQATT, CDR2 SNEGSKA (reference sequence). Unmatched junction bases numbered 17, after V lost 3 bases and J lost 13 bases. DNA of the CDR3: TGCAGTGCTAGTCCTCTCACTAGCGGGAGTCGAGGAGGGCAGTACTTC. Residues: CSASPLTSGSRGGQYF.

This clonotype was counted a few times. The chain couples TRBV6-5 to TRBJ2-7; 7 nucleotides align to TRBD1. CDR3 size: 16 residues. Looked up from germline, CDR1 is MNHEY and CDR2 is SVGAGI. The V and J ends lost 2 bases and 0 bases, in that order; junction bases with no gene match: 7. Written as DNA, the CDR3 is TGTGCCAGCAGTTACCACAGGGGTCACAGCTCCTACGAGCAGTACTTC. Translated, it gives CASSYHRGHSSYEQYF.

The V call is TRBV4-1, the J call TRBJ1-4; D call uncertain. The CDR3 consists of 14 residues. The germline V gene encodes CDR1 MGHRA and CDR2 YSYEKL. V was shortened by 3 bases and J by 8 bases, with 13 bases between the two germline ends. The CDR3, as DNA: TGCGCCAGCAGCCAGGAAACACGAGCAGAAAAACTGTTTTTT. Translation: CASSQETRAEKLFF.

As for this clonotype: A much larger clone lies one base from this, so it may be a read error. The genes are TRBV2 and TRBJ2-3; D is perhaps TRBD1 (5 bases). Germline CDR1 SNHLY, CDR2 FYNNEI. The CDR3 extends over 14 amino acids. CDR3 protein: CASSVGSRADMQYF. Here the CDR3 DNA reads TGTGCCAGCAGTGTGGGGTCCAGGGCAGATATGCAGTATTTT.

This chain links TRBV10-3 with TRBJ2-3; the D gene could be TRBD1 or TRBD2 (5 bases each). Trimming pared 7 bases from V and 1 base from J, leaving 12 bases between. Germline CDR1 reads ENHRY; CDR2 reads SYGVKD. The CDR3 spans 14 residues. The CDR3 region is CAITRDPRTDTQYF. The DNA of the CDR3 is TGTGCCATCACCCGGGACCCCCGCACAGATACGCAGTATTTT.

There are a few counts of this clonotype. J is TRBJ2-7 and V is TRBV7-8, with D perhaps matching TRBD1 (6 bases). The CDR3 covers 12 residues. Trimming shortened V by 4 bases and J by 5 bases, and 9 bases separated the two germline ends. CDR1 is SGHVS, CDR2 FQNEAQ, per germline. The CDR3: CASSSQGHEQYF. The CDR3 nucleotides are TGTGCCAGCAGCTCACAGGGACACGAGCAGTACTTC. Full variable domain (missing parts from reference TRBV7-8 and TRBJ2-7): GAGVSQSPRYKVAKRGQDVALRCDPISGHVSLFWYQQALGQGPEFLTYFQNEAQLDKSGLPSDRFFAERPEGSVSTLKIQRTQQEDSAVYLCASSSQGHEQYFGPGTRLTVT.

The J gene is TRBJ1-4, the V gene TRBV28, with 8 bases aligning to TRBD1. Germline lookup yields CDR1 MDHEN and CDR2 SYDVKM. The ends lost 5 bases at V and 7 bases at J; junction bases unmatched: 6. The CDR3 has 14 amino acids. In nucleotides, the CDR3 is TGTGCCAGCAGTAAGACAGGGGCGGGTGAAAAACTGTTTTTT. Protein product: CASSKTGAGEKLFF.

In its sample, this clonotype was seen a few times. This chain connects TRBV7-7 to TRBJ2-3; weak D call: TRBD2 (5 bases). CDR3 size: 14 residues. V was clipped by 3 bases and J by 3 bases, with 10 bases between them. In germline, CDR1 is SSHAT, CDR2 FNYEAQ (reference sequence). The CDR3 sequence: CASSLDSVTDTQYF. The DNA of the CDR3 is TGTGCCAGCAGCTTGGATAGCGTTACAGATACGCAGTATTTT.

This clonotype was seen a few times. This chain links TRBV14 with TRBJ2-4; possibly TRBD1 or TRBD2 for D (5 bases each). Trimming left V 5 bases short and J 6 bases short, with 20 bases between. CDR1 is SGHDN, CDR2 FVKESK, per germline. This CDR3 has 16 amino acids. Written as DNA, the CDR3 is TGTGCCAGCAGCGAAACTCCCGGGACGGACCTAAACATTCAGTACTTC. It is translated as CASSETPGTDLNIQYF.

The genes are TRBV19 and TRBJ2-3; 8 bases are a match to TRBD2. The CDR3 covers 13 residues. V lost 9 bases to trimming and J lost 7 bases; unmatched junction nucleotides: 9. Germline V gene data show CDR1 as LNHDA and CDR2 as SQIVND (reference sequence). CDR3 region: CASAVGGANTQYF. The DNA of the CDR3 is TGTGCCAGCGCCGTCGGGGGGGCGAATACGCAGTATTTT.

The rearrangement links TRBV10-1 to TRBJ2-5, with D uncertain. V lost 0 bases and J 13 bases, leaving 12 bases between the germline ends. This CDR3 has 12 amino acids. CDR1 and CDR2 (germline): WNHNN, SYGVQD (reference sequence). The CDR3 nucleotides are TGCGCCAGCAGTGAGTCGATGGGATGGCCGTACTTC. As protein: CASSESMGWPYF.

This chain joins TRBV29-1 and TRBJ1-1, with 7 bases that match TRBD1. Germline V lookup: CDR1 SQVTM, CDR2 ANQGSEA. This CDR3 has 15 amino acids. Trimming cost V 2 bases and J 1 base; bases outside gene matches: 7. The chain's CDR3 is CSVEYSRGTNTEAFF. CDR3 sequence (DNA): TGCAGCGTTGAATACAGCAGGGGGACGAACACTGAAGCTTTCTTT.